This record concerns one T cell receptor beta chain sequence. Its target is not known. This table comes from immunoSEQ multiplex PCR, and its TCRdb copy is limited to in-frame clones, with some not included. Among around 96,000 clones listed, roughly 88% were seen once. The sample is drawn from a study of PD-1 blockade in classical Hodgkin lymphoma. Study-level points and caveats: Although disease activity or prior therapy may be involved, causes of the repertoire differences remain undefined. Researchers reported that CD4+ TCR diversity, though not CD8+, rose significantly by C4D1.

Each and every patient relapsed after autologous stem cell transplantation, and patients got differing brentuximab vedotin exposure. The source material was peripheral blood mononuclear cells (PBMCs), sampled at baseline. The clonotype comes from a human donor with classical Hodgkin lymphoma.

CDR3 nucleotide sequence: TGTGCCAGCAGCGTAGGGGGGCAGGGTCAAGAGACCCAGTACTTC. Its protein product is CASSVGGQGQETQYF. The rearrangement joins TRBV9 to TRBJ2-5; TRBD1 is a possible D gene (6 bases). Per the germline V gene, CDR1 is SGDLS and CDR2 is YYNGEE. V was trimmed by 0 bases and J by 2 bases, leaving 11 bases between them. The CDR3 loop spans 15 amino acids.